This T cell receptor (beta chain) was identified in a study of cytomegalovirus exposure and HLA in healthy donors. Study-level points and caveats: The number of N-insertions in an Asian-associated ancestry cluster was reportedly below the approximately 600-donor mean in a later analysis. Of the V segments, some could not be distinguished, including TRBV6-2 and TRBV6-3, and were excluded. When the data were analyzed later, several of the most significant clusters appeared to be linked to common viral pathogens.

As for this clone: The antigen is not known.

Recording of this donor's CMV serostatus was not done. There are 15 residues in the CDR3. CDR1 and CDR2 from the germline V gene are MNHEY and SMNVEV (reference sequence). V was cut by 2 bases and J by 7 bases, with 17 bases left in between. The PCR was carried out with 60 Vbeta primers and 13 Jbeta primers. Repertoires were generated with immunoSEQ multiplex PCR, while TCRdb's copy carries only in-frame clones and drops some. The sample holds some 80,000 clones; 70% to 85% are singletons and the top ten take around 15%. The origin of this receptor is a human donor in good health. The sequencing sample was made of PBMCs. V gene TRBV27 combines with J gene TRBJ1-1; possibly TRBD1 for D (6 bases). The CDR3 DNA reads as TGTGCCAGCAGTTTAGACAGGCCTCTGTCCCGTGAAGCTTTCTTT. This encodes CASSLDRPLSREAFF.